These T cell receptor beta chains were read from a single sample in a study of sequential checkpoint blockade in melanoma. The assay was immunoSEQ multiplex PCR, and TCRdb's table has in-frame clones only and misses some. The sample contains approximately 12,000 clones, approximately 79% of which appear only once. The source material was CD8+ T cells sorted from blood (inferred from file names), sampled from a patient given nivolumab and ipilimumab in sequence. The receptor set was obtained from a human donor with melanoma. The CDR3 runs from the conserved cysteine through the conserved F or W. The D gene is left open where the match is weak. For some rows the clone size is stated as once, few or many, or as a class when expanded; others skip it.

CDR3 length: 14; clone size: -; V gene: TRBV7-3; D gene: -; J gene: TRBJ2-1; CDR3 protein: CASSSKAAMNEQFF; CDR3 DNA: TGTGCCAGCAGCTCCAAGGCGGCAATGAATGAGCAGTTCTTC
CDR3 length: 15; clone size: -; V gene: TRBV7-9; D gene: TRBD2; J gene: TRBJ2-1; CDR3 protein: CASSSGLAAYNEQFF; CDR3 DNA: TGTGCCAGCAGCAGCGGACTAGCAGCTTACAATGAGCAGTTCTTC
CDR3 length: 14; clone size: -; V gene: TRBV9; D gene: -; J gene: TRBJ2-5; CDR3 protein: CASSAPGDGETQYF; CDR3 DNA: TGTGCCAGCAGCGCCCCAGGGGACGGGGAGACCCAGTACTTC
CDR3 length: 18; clone size: -; V gene: TRBV14; D gene: TRBD2; J gene: TRBJ2-7; CDR3 protein: CASSRTSGPALLPVEQYF; CDR3 DNA: TGTGCCAGCAGCAGAACTAGCGGGCCTGCCCTTTTGCCTGTCGAGCAGTACTTC
CDR3 length: 15; clone size: -; V gene: TRBV4-2; D gene: TRBD2; J gene: TRBJ2-5; CDR3 protein: CASSQESSGYETQYF; CDR3 DNA: TGTGCCAGCAGCCAAGAATCTAGCGGGTACGAGACCCAGTACTTC
CDR3 length: 15; clone size: -; V gene: TRBV27; D gene: -; J gene: TRBJ1-1; CDR3 protein: CASSLVFQGNTEAFF; CDR3 DNA: TGTGCCAGCAGTTTGGTCTTTCAGGGGAACACTGAAGCTTTCTTT
CDR3 length: 15; clone size: few; V gene: TRBV10-3; D gene: -; J gene: TRBJ1-1; CDR3 protein: CASSPVEGLGSEAFF; CDR3 DNA: TGTGCCAGCAGTCCCGTGGAGGGTCTGGGATCTGAAGCTTTCTTT
CDR3 length: 13; clone size: -; V gene: TRBV6-5; D gene: -; J gene: TRBJ1-2; CDR3 protein: CASSYVVNYGYTF; CDR3 DNA: TGTGCCAGCAGTTACGTAGTTAACTATGGCTACACCTTC
CDR3 length: 16; clone size: -; V gene: TRBV30; D gene: -; J gene: TRBJ2-6; CDR3 protein: CAWSVIGGSGANVLTF; CDR3 DNA: TGTGCCTGGAGTGTAATAGGGGGCTCTGGGGCCAACGTCCTGACTTTC
CDR3 length: 13; clone size: once; V gene: TRBV11-3; D gene: -; J gene: TRBJ2-7; CDR3 protein: CASSSLDGYEQYF; CDR3 DNA: TGTGCCAGCAGCTCCCTAGACGGATACGAGCAGTACTTC
CDR3 length: 15; clone size: -; V gene: TRBV9; D gene: TRBD2; J gene: TRBJ2-7; CDR3 protein: CASSVAGTSAEEQYF; CDR3 DNA: TGTGCCAGCAGCGTAGCTGGGACTAGCGCTGAGGAGCAGTACTTC
CDR3 length: 15; clone size: -; V gene: TRBV19; D gene: TRBD1; J gene: TRBJ2-1; CDR3 protein: CASSPWDSSYNEQFF; CDR3 DNA: TGTGCCAGTAGTCCATGGGACAGCTCCTACAATGAGCAGTTCTTC
CDR3 length: 15; clone size: once; V gene: TRBV19; D gene: -; J gene: TRBJ1-1; CDR3 protein: CASSPALGEYTEAFF; CDR3 DNA: TGTGCCAGTAGTCCCGCCCTGGGAGAATACACTGAAGCTTTCTTT
CDR3 length: 18; clone size: -; V gene: TRBV9; D gene: -; J gene: TRBJ2-1; CDR3 protein: CASSVDQLVVGGYNEQFF; CDR3 DNA: TGTGCCAGCAGCGTAGATCAACTAGTTGTGGGTGGGTACAATGAGCAGTTCTTC
CDR3 length: 15; clone size: -; V gene: TRBV19; D gene: TRBD1; J gene: TRBJ2-3; CDR3 protein: CASSTGQGAEDTQYF; CDR3 DNA: TGTGCCAGTAGTACGGGACAGGGGGCGGAAGATACGCAGTATTTT
CDR3 length: 15; clone size: -; V gene: TRBV7-3; D gene: TRBD2; J gene: TRBJ2-7; CDR3 protein: CASSRRLAGNYEQYF; CDR3 DNA: TGTGCCAGCAGCAGGCGACTAGCGGGGAACTACGAGCAGTACTTC
CDR3 length: 14; clone size: few; V gene: TRBV6-1; D gene: TRBD1; J gene: TRBJ1-4; CDR3 protein: CASSGGQENEKLFF; CDR3 DNA: TGTGCCAGCAGTGGGGGACAGGAGAATGAAAAACTGTTTTTT
CDR3 length: 12; clone size: medium-sized; V gene: TRBV14; D gene: -; J gene: TRBJ2-7; CDR3 protein: CASSPQPGEQYF; CDR3 DNA: TGTGCCAGCAGCCCTCAACCGGGAGAGCAGTACTTC
CDR3 length: 12; clone size: -; V gene: TRBV29-1; D gene: -; J gene: TRBJ1-2; CDR3 protein: CSVEGQGEGYTF; CDR3 DNA: TGCAGCGTTGAAGGGCAGGGCGAGGGCTACACCTTC
CDR3 length: 15; clone size: -; V gene: TRBV27; D gene: TRBD1; J gene: TRBJ2-7; CDR3 protein: CASSYGTGDLYEQYF; CDR3 DNA: TGTGCCAGCAGTTATGGGACAGGGGACCTCTACGAGCAGTACTTC
CDR3 length: 16; clone size: medium-sized; V gene: TRBV4-2; D gene: TRBD2; J gene: TRBJ2-1; CDR3 protein: CASSQESTSGGNEQFF; CDR3 DNA: TGTGCCAGCAGCCAAGAGTCGACTAGCGGGGGGAATGAGCAGTTCTTC
CDR3 length: 11; clone size: -; V gene: TRBV27; D gene: -; J gene: TRBJ2-7; CDR3 protein: CASSMGDEQYF; CDR3 DNA: TGTGCCAGCAGTATGGGCGACGAGCAGTACTTC
CDR3 length: 16; clone size: -; V gene: TRBV4-2; D gene: TRBD2; J gene: TRBJ2-3; CDR3 protein: CASSQDRGGSTDTQYF; CDR3 DNA: TGTGCCAGCAGCCAAGATCGGGGGGGTAGCACAGATACGCAGTATTTT
CDR3 length: 13; clone size: -; V gene: TRBV27; D gene: -; J gene: TRBJ2-1; CDR3 protein: CASSFQSYNEQFF; CDR3 DNA: TGTGCCAGCAGTTTCCAGTCCTACAATGAGCAGTTCTTC
CDR3 length: 13; clone size: -; V gene: TRBV5-1; D gene: -; J gene: TRBJ2-2; CDR3 protein: CASRFDSTGELFF; CDR3 DNA: TGCGCCAGCCGATTCGACAGCACCGGGGAGCTGTTTTTT
CDR3 length: 14; clone size: medium-sized; V gene: TRBV14; D gene: -; J gene: TRBJ2-7; CDR3 protein: CASSPIWSSYEQYF; CDR3 DNA: TGTGCCAGCAGCCCTATATGGAGCTCCTACGAGCAGTACTTC
CDR3 length: 14; clone size: -; V gene: TRBV13; D gene: TRBD1; J gene: TRBJ1-1; CDR3 protein: CASSLGTGGTEAFF; CDR3 DNA: TGTGCCAGCAGCTTAGGAACAGGGGGCACTGAAGCTTTCTTT
CDR3 length: 15; clone size: -; V gene: TRBV7-2; D gene: -; J gene: TRBJ1-2; CDR3 protein: CASSLDQFGDYGYTF; CDR3 DNA: TGTGCCAGCAGCTTAGACCAATTCGGGGACTATGGCTACACCTTC
CDR3 length: 16; clone size: -; V gene: TRBV7-2; D gene: TRBD2; J gene: TRBJ2-2; CDR3 protein: CASSVGLAGNTGELFF; CDR3 DNA: TGTGCCAGCAGCGTCGGACTAGCGGGAAACACCGGGGAGCTGTTTTTT
CDR3 length: 13; clone size: once; V gene: TRBV6-5; D gene: TRBD1; J gene: TRBJ2-7; CDR3 protein: CAGTAQYPYEQYF; CDR3 DNA: TGTGCCGGGACAGCCCAGTATCCCTACGAGCAGTACTTC
CDR3 length: 13; clone size: -; V gene: TRBV30; D gene: -; J gene: TRBJ1-4; CDR3 protein: CAWEGLSNEKLFF; CDR3 DNA: TGTGCCTGGGAAGGACTGAGTAATGAAAAACTGTTTTTT
CDR3 length: 14; clone size: -; V gene: TRBV25-1; D gene: -; J gene: TRBJ2-5; CDR3 protein: CASSDRAGRETQYF; CDR3 DNA: TGTGCCAGCAGTGACCGGGCAGGGCGTGAGACCCAGTACTTC
CDR3 length: 16; clone size: -; V gene: TRBV30; D gene: TRBD1; J gene: TRBJ2-3; CDR3 protein: CAWSVQVRTGGDTQYF; CDR3 DNA: TGTGCCTGGAGTGTACAGGTCCGGACAGGGGGAGATACGCAGTATTTT
CDR3 length: 15; clone size: few; V gene: TRBV19; D gene: -; J gene: TRBJ2-7; CDR3 protein: CASSAYLHPSYEQYF; CDR3 DNA: TGTGCCAGTAGTGCCTACCTCCACCCCTCCTACGAGCAGTACTTC
CDR3 length: 12; clone size: -; V gene: TRBV6-5; D gene: -; J gene: TRBJ2-7; CDR3 protein: CASSLTGYEQYF; CDR3 DNA: TGTGCCAGCAGTTTGACGGGCTACGAGCAGTACTTC
CDR3 length: 13; clone size: -; V gene: TRBV9; D gene: -; J gene: TRBJ2-2; CDR3 protein: CASWGENTGELFF; CDR3 DNA: TGTGCCAGCTGGGGCGAAAACACCGGGGAGCTGTTTTTT
CDR3 length: 17; clone size: -; V gene: TRBV7-9; D gene: TRBD1; J gene: TRBJ1-2; CDR3 protein: CASSKTGSARWNYGYTF; CDR3 DNA: TGTGCCAGCAGCAAGACAGGGTCGGCGAGGTGGAACTATGGCTACACCTTC
CDR3 length: 16; clone size: -; V gene: TRBV19; D gene: TRBD1; J gene: TRBJ1-4; CDR3 protein: CASRSRDRGRVEKLFF; CDR3 DNA: TGTGCCAGTAGGTCCCGGGACAGGGGAAGGGTTGAAAAACTGTTTTTT
CDR3 length: 14; clone size: -; V gene: TRBV4-3; D gene: TRBD1; J gene: TRBJ2-7; CDR3 protein: CASSQGPAGGEQYF; CDR3 DNA: TGCGCCAGCAGCCAAGGGCCCGCAGGGGGCGAGCAGTACTTC
CDR3 length: 14; clone size: -; V gene: TRBV9; D gene: -; J gene: TRBJ2-5; CDR3 protein: CASSVSGNSETQYF; CDR3 DNA: TGTGCCAGCAGCGTGTCAGGGAATTCGGAGACCCAGTACTTC
CDR3 length: 13; clone size: -; V gene: TRBV25-1; D gene: -; J gene: TRBJ1-2; CDR3 protein: CASSEYTGYGYTF; CDR3 DNA: TGTGCCAGCAGTGAATATACGGGCTATGGCTACACCTTC
CDR3 length: 15; clone size: -; V gene: TRBV27; D gene: TRBD2; J gene: TRBJ2-5; CDR3 protein: CASSMGLAGVETQYF; CDR3 DNA: TGTGCCAGCAGTATGGGACTAGCGGGAGTTGAGACCCAGTACTTC
CDR3 length: 14; clone size: few; V gene: TRBV9; D gene: TRBD1; J gene: TRBJ1-1; CDR3 protein: CASSPDRTHTEAFF; CDR3 DNA: TGTGCCAGCAGCCCGGACAGGACTCACACTGAAGCTTTCTTT
CDR3 length: 14; clone size: -; V gene: TRBV29-1; D gene: -; J gene: TRBJ1-1; CDR3 protein: CSVEKWQMNTEAFF; CDR3 DNA: TGCAGCGTTGAGAAGTGGCAGATGAACACTGAAGCTTTCTTT
CDR3 length: 18; clone size: -; V gene: TRBV28; D gene: -; J gene: TRBJ1-1; CDR3 protein: CASSFDRDIILKNTEAFF; CDR3 DNA: TGTGCCAGCAGTTTCGACCGGGACATCATACTAAAGAACACTGAAGCTTTCTTT
CDR3 length: 13; clone size: -; V gene: TRBV27; D gene: -; J gene: TRBJ2-7; CDR3 protein: CASSLFVKYEQYF; CDR3 DNA: TGTGCCAGCAGTTTATTTGTCAAATACGAGCAGTACTTC
CDR3 length: 15; clone size: -; V gene: TRBV4-1; D gene: -; J gene: TRBJ2-1; CDR3 protein: CASSRAADSYNEQFF; CDR3 DNA: TGCGCCAGCAGCCGTGCGGCGGATTCCTACAATGAGCAGTTCTTC
CDR3 length: 15; clone size: -; V gene: TRBV6-4; D gene: -; J gene: TRBJ2-6; CDR3 protein: CASADRGSGANVLTF; CDR3 DNA: TGTGCCAGCGCGGACCGGGGTTCTGGGGCCAACGTCCTGACTTTC